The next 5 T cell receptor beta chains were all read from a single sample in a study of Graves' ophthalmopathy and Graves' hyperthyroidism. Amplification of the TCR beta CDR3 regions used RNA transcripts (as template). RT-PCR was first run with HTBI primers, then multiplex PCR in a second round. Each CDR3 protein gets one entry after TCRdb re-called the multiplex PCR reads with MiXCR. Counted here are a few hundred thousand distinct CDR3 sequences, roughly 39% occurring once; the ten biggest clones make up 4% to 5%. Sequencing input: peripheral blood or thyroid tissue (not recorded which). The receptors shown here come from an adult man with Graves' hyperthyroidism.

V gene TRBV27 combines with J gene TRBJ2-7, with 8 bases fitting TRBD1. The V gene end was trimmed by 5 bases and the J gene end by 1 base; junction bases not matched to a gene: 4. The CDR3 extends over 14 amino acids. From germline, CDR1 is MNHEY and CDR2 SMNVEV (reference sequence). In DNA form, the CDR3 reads TGTGCCAGCAGTCAGGGGGCTCTATCCTACGAGCAGTACTTC. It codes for CASSQGALSYEQYF.

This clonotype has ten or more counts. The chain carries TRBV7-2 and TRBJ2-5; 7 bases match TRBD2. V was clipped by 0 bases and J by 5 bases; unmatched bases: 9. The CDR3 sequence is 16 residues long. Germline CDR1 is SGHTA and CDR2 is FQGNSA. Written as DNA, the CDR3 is TGTGCCAGCAGCTTAGCTCAGCTGACTAGCAGGGAGACCCAGTACTTC. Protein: CASSLAQLTSRETQYF.

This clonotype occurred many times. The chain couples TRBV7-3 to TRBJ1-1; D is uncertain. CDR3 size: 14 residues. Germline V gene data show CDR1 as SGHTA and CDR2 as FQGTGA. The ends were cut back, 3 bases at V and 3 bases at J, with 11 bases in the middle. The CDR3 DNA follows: TGTGCCAGCAGCTTCAGTGGATCGGACACTGAAGCTTTCTTT. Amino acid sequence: CASSFSGSDTEAFF.

The CDR3 DNA follows: TGCAGCGTTGTTGGCCGGTCCTACAATGAGCAGTACTTC. Its translation is CSVVGRSYNEQYF. The chain uses TRBV29-1 and TRBJ2-7, with no clear D. Trimming pared 4 bases from V and 7 bases from J, leaving 17 bases between. Germline values: CDR1 SQVTM, CDR2 ANQGSEA. This CDR3 region has 13 residues.

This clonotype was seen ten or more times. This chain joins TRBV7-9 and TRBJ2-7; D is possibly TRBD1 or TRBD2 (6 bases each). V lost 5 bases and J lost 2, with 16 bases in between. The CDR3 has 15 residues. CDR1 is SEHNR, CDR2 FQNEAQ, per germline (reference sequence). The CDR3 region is CASSPWTEGAYEQYF. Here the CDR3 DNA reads TGTGCCAGCAGCCCGTGGACGGAGGGGGCCTACGAGCAGTACTTC.